The 2 T cell receptor beta chains in this list originate from one sample, sequenced in a study of tissue T cells after allogeneic stem cell transplantation (dated by TCRdb to between 2021 and 2023). The library was produced with the immunoSEQ multiplex PCR assay. In its TCRdb copy, this immuneACCESS table keeps in-frame sequences only and misses some clones. Where compared with another copy, unresolved V genes explain less than half of these, and the others have no known cause. For this sample there are 45,000 to 50,000 clones; roughly four fifths appear just once. The top ten constitute approximately 0.72% of the sample. The sequencing sample was made of sorted cells pooled from one or two spleens. Receptors originate from a pool of C57BL/6 mice in good health.

Worth noting for this clone: The genes are named according to mouse. Partial CDR3 DNA: TGTGCCAGCAGTCTGGGACAGGGGAATCAAAACACCTTGTAC. Its translation is CASSLGQGNQNTLY. The full CDR3 sequence reads CASSLGQGNQNTLYF. This sequence joins TRBV24 and TRBJ2-4, with 9 nucleotides matching TRBD1. The CDR3 end falls 1 residue outside the read, so it is completed with the germline J gene. This CDR3 spans 15 amino acids. V was clipped by 2 bases and J by 2 bases; unmatched bases: 2. Germline CDR1 is KGHTA and CDR2 is FRNEEI.

With respect to this clone: Gene names denote mouse genes. From the germline J gene comes the end of the CDR3, since the read stops 1 residue before it. This chain links TRBV5 with TRBJ1-1; tentatively, D is TRBD1 (6 bases). Germline CDR1 and CDR2: LGHNA and YNLKQL (reference sequence). The CDR3 loop spans 14 amino acids. The V and J ends lost 6 bases and 4 bases respectively, with 15 bases between them. The CDR3 sequence: CASSPQGGGTEVFF. Incomplete CDR3 DNA: TGTGCCAGCAGTCCACAGGGAGGAGGCACAGAAGTCTTC.